A single sample is the source of the 22 T cell receptor beta chains below, sequenced in a study of breast tumors, draining lymph nodes, adjacent tissues. From the multiplex PCR reads, TCRdb called clonotypes with MiXCR, one entry per CDR3 protein. The repertoire holds around 120,000 distinct CDR3 sequences, with around 20% as singletons. Axillary draining lymph nodes of breast cancer patients supplied the node samples. Sequenced material: axillary lymph node tissue. These receptors came from a female donor with breast cancer. Some clones in this sample may be carry-over from other donors' samples.

J is TRBJ1-5 and V is TRBV28; D is unresolved. Germline CDR1 is MDHEN and CDR2 is SYDVKM. V lost 6 bases and J lost 3, with 12 bases in between. There are 14 residues in the CDR3. The chain's CDR3 is CASSPPTLNQPQHF. CDR3 nucleotide sequence: TGTGCCAGCAGCCCCCCGACACTCAATCAGCCCCAGCATTTT. Variable domain in full (rest from reference TRBV28 and TRBJ1-5): DVKVTQSSRYLVKRTGEKVFLECVQDMDHENMFWYRQDPGLGLRLIYFSYDVKMKEKGDIPEGYSVSREKKERFSLILESASTNQTSMYLCASSPPTLNQPQHFGDGTRLSIL.

The chain carries TRBV18 and TRBJ2-1; D not resolved. V shed 3 bases and J shed 4 bases, with 13 bases lying between them. The germline CDR1 and CDR2 sequences are KGHSH and LQKENI. The CDR3 loop spans 15 amino acids. CDR3 sequence reads: CASSPTPTGYNEQFF. CDR3 in DNA: TGTGCCAGCTCACCGACTCCCACCGGGTACAATGAGCAGTTCTTC.

This clonotype has a count of ten or more. The chain has TRBV4-1 and TRBJ1-4, with D tentatively TRBD1 (5 bases). The CDR3 is made up of 16 amino acids. V lost 0 bases and J 4 bases, leaving 12 bases between the germline ends. Germline loops: CDR1 MGHRA, CDR2 YSYEKL. The DNA for the CDR3 is TGCGCCAGCAGCCAAGACTCCGACAGTCTTAATGAAAAACTGTTTTTT. Amino acids: CASSQDSDSLNEKLFF.

The table lists this clonotype with many counts. The rearrangement joins TRBV19 to TRBJ2-1; the match to TRBD2 covers 8 bases. V was pared by 5 bases and J by 7 bases, with 10 bases of the junction left unmatched. Germline lookup yields CDR1 LNHDA and CDR2 SQIVND (reference sequence). This CDR3 is 15 amino acids long. DNA of the CDR3: TGTGCCAGTAGTCGAGACAGCGGGAGTATTAATGAGCAGTTCTTC. Protein product: CASSRDSGSINEQFF.

This chain uses TRBV5-1 with TRBJ2-5, with TRBD2 matching over 11 bases. The CDR3 spans 18 residues. Germline V CDR1 and CDR2: SGHRS, YFSETQ. With 0 bases clipped from V and 1 base from J, the junction kept 8 bases outside the gene matches. This CDR3 reads CASSLGLTSGGFQETQYF. In nucleotides, the CDR3 is TGCGCCAGCAGCTTGGGTCTTACTAGCGGGGGTTTCCAAGAGACCCAGTACTTC.

Notes on this clonotype: The conserved phenylalanine or tryptophan normally closing the CDR3 is absent here, so this likely arose from a read error. The CDR3: CASSLGTGNTDTQYL. The CDR3 DNA reads as TGTGCCAGCAGCTTGGGGACAGGGAACACAGATACGCAGTATCTT. The chain employs TRBV11-2 and TRBJ2-3, with TRBD1 identical over 9 bases. This CDR3 has 15 residues. V gave up 3 bases and J gave up 2 bases; unmatched junction bases: 3. Germline CDR1 SGHAT, CDR2 FQNNGV.

This clonotype turned up a few times. V usage is TRBV20-1 and J usage is TRBJ2-4, with D possibly called TRBD1 or TRBD2 (7 bases each). This CDR3 is built from 14 residues. Trimming shortened V by 6 bases and J by 1 base, and 13 bases separated the two germline ends. Germline V gene sequence: CDR1 DFQATT, CDR2 SNEGSKA (reference sequence). The CDR3 region is CSAEGGGAKNIQYF. The CDR3 coding sequence is TGCAGTGCGGAGGGAGGGGGCGCCAAAAACATTCAGTACTTC.

This clonotype was seen ten or more times. The chain joins TRBV30 to TRBJ2-5; D may correspond to TRBD1 or TRBD2 (5 bases each). The germline V gene has CDR1 GTSNPN and CDR2 SVGIG (reference sequence). The CDR3 runs 13 residues. V lost 0 bases and J 5 bases, leaving 10 bases between the germline ends. Here the CDR3 reads CAWSVGEKETQYF. DNA for the CDR3: TGTGCCTGGAGTGTGGGGGAGAAGGAGACCCAGTACTTC.

This clonotype was found a few times. V usage is TRBV6-1 and J usage is TRBJ2-2, with a weak D call TRBD2 (5 bases). The CDR3 is made up of 14 amino acids. The V gene lost 6 bases and the J gene lost 0 bases, with 8 bases spanning the gap. The germline gives CDR1 MNHNS, CDR2 SASEGT. The CDR3 protein is CASSKGANTGELFF. The CDR3 region has the DNA TGTGCCAGCAGCAAGGGAGCGAACACCGGGGAGCTGTTTTTT.

This clonotype was seen more than once but under ten times. This sequence joins TRBV28 and TRBJ2-7; no clear D. V lost 5 bases, J lost 1 base, and 6 bases lay in between. The CDR3 totals 12 residues. Germline V gene sequence: CDR1 MDHEN, CDR2 SYDVKM. CDR3 in DNA: TGTGCCAGCAGTAAGAAGTCCTACGAGCAGTACTTC. Translation gives CASSKKSYEQYF.

In this sample, this clonotype turned up a few times. V is TRBV6-5 and J is TRBJ1-4; 9 bases are a match to TRBD1. In germline, CDR1 is MNHEY, CDR2 SVGAGI. V was pared by 6 bases and J by 4 bases, with 9 bases of the junction left unmatched. This CDR3 spans 16 amino acids. Written as DNA, the CDR3 is TGTGCCAGCAGATCCGGGACAGGGCCCTTTAATGAAAAACTGTTTTTT. Protein: CASRSGTGPFNEKLFF.

There are many counts of this clonotype. The chain combines TRBV9 with TRBJ1-5; D gene unclear. The CDR3 is 13 residues long. Germline V CDR1 and CDR2: SGDLS, YYNGEE. Trimming cost V 0 bases and J 6 bases, with 7 bases left between them. The CDR3 protein is CASSVDEGQPQHF. CDR3 nucleotides: TGTGCCAGCAGCGTAGACGAGGGTCAGCCCCAGCATTTT. The full variable domain, in which reference TRBV9 and TRBJ1-5 provide the parts outside the CDR3, is DSGVTQTPKHLITATGQRVTLRCSPRSGDLSVYWYQQSLDQGLQFLIQYYNGEERAKGNILERFSAQQFPDLHSELNLSSLELGDSALYFCASSVDEGQPQHFGDGTRLSIL.

At least ten counts were recorded for this clonotype. The rearrangement links TRBV7-6 to TRBJ1-5; D perhaps matches TRBD1 (5 bases). From germline, CDR1 is SGHVS and CDR2 FNYEAQ. The CDR3 consists of 16 residues. The CDR3 here is CDSSGSHHYSNQPQHF. The CDR3 nucleotides read TGTGACTCTTCAGGGAGTCACCACTATAGCAATCAGCCCCAGCATTTT.

This clonotype showed up many times. V usage is TRBV2 and J usage is TRBJ2-2, with a possible D match to TRBD2 (6 bases). The CDR3 is made up of 15 amino acids. Trimming took 7 bases from V and 1 from J, leaving 13 bases between them. Germline V CDR1 and CDR2: SNHLY, FYNNEI. CDR3 sequence: CASMRAEGNTGELFF. Written as DNA, the CDR3 is TGTGCCAGCATGAGGGCGGAGGGGAACACCGGGGAGCTGTTTTTT.

Comment on this clonotype: A much larger clone differs by one base, so this may be a read error. This chain connects TRBV19 to TRBJ1-5, with unresolved D. Between the trimmed V and J ends, which lost 2 bases and 0 bases, there was a span of 8 bases. The CDR3 runs to 15 residues. Germline CDR1 LNHDA, CDR2 SQIVND (reference sequence). CDR3 sequence: CASSISGISNQPQHF. The CDR3, as DNA: TGTGCCAGTAGTATAAGCGGTATTAGCAATCAGCCCCAGCATTTT.

Ten or more counts support this clonotype. CDR3 nucleotides: TGTGCCAGCAGTAAGGACAGGGAAAAACTGTTTTTT. Its protein is CASSKDREKLFF. The J gene is TRBJ1-4, the V gene TRBV2; TRBD1 agrees at 7 bases. With 5 bases clipped from V and 8 bases from J, the junction kept 2 bases outside the gene matches. CDR1 and CDR2 from the germline V gene are SNHLY and FYNNEI. The CDR3 is 12 amino acids. The full variable domain, rest sourced from reference TRBV2 and TRBJ1-4, is EPEVTQTPSHQVTQMGQEVILRCVPISNHLYFYWYRQILGQKVEFLVSFYNNEISEKSEIFDDQFSVERPDGSNFTLKIRSTKLEDSAMYFCASSKDREKLFFGSGTQLSVL.

Concerning this clonotype itself: One base away lies a much larger clone, so this may be a sequencing read error. Without the conserved terminal phenylalanine or tryptophan, this CDR3 likely stems from a read error. J is TRBJ1-4 and V is TRBV12-3 or TRBV12-4; a weak D match, TRBD1 (6 bases). This CDR3 region has 13 residues. Trimming took off 8 bases at V and 8 bases at J, with 15 bases between the two ends. The CDR3: CASATGIGEKLFY. DNA of the CDR3: TGTGCCAGCGCTACAGGGATAGGGGAAAAACTGTTTTAT.

This clonotype has a count of ten or more. CDR3 protein: CASSPGRDSGEQYF. In DNA, the CDR3 is TGTGCCAGCTCACCTGGCCGGGACAGCGGCGAGCAGTACTTC. The chain employs TRBV18 and TRBJ2-7; 7 nucleotides agree with TRBD1. V shed 3 bases and J 6 bases; nucleotides not matched to a gene: 8. The CDR3 length is 14 residues. CDR1 KGHSH and CDR2 LQKENI come from the germline V gene.

This clonotype was found many times. The chain employs TRBV20-1 and TRBJ2-5; weak D call: TRBD1 (6 bases). Trimming cost V 6 bases and J 3 bases, with 23 bases left between them. Germline V gives CDR1 DFQATT, CDR2 SNEGSKA (reference sequence). The length of the CDR3 is 16 residues. The CDR3 DNA sequence: TGCAGTGCAAAACCCGCCCGGGACATCAATGAAGAGACCCAGTACTTC. Translation gives CSAKPARDINEETQYF.

This clonotype was counted many times. This chain links TRBV20-1 with TRBJ2-7; weak D call: TRBD2 (5 bases). The V gene's germline CDR1 is DFQATT and CDR2 SNEGSKA (reference sequence). Deletions cut 4 bases from V and 0 bases from J, with 16 bases between. The CDR3 has 15 residues. The CDR3 DNA sequence: TGCAGTGCTAATCGGCCGGGATCATCCTCCTACGAGCAGTACTTC. It yields the protein CSANRPGSSSYEQYF.

A single count supports this clonotype. This may be a read error, as it is one base from a much larger clone. The chain is built from TRBV5-1 and TRBJ1-2; tentative D call: TRBD1 (5 bases). The CDR3 contains 15 residues. Germline CDR1 is SGHRS and CDR2 is YFSETQ. The DNA for the CDR3 is TGCGCCAGCACCTTGGATTTAGTTGGGGCGGAAGGCTACACCTTC. Amino acid sequence: CASTLDLVGAEGYTF.

This clonotype was detected many times. This chain connects TRBV10-3 to TRBJ1-2; D call uncertain. V dropped 3 bases and J dropped 4 bases, with 6 bases sitting between them. Germline assignment: CDR1 ENHRY and CDR2 SYGVKD. This CDR3 has 12 residues. CDR3 amino acids: CAISEDFYGYTF. Written as DNA, the CDR3 is TGTGCCATCAGTGAAGACTTCTATGGCTACACCTTC.